This record covers a single T cell receptor (beta chain). Its antigen is still unknown. Specified treatment: approximately nine-day PBMC culture with coronavirus spike peptide pools or control peptides (ViraFEST assay). This specimen belongs to a study of vaccination and CD4 T cells after COVID-19. Once obtained from cultured CD4+ T cells, the DNA was sequenced using the Oncomine TCR Beta short-read assay. Using its own MiXCR run on the PCR reads, TCRdb lists one record per CDR3 protein. The sample records about 20,000 distinct CDR3 sequences, roughly 50% being singletons. Germline CDR1 reads MNHEY; CDR2 reads SVGAGI. The CDR3 covers 14 residues. The V and J ends lost 2 bases and 4 bases respectively, with 8 bases between them.

The material was CD4+ T cells from blood, cultured in vitro, obtained after SARS-CoV-2 vaccination. The gene calls are TRBV6-5 and TRBJ2-2; D not resolved. The sequence derives from a human donor who had recovered from COVID-19. The CDR3 is CASSYRLPTGELFF. CDR3 nucleotide sequence: TGTGCCAGCAGTTACCGACTTCCCACCGGGGAGCTGTTTTTT.